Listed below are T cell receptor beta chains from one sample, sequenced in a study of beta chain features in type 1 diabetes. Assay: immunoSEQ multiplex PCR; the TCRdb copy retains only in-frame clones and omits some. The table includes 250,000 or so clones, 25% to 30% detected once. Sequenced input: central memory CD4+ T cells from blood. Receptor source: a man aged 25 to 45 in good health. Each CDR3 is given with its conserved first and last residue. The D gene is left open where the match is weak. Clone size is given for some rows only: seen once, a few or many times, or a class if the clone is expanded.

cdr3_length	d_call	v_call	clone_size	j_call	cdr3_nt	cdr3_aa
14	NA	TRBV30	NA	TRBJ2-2	TGTGCCGGTGGCCGGACACTAAACACCGGGGAGCTGTTTTTT	CAGGRTLNTGELFF
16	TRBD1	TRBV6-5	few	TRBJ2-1	TGTGCCAGCAGTTTAGACAGGGGTAGCTCCTACAATGAGCAGTTCTTC	CASSLDRGSSYNEQFF
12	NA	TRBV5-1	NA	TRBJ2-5	TGCGCCAGCAGCTGGACTGCGGAGACCCAGTACTTC	CASSWTAETQYF
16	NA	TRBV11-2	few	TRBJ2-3	TGTGCCAGCAGCCCGTCTTGGTTCGCTAGCACAGATACGCAGTATTTT	CASSPSWFASTDTQYF
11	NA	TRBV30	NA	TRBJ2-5	TGTGCCTGGAGTGGGGGTGAGGCCCAGTACTTC	CAWSGGEAQYF
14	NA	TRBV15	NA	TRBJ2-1	TGTGCCACCAGCGAGGGAAGCTCCTACAATGAGCAGTTCTTC	CATSEGSSYNEQFF
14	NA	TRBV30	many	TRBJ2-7	TGTGCCTGGAATTCTCCTCCTACCTCCTACGAGCAGTACTTC	CAWNSPPTSYEQYF
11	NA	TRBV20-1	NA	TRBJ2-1	TGCAGTCCTTGGTACTTAAATGAGCAGTTCTTC	CSPWYLNEQFF
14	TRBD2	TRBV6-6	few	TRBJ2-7	TGTGCCAGCAGCCATCTAGCGGGAGGAAACGAGCAGTACTTC	CASSHLAGGNEQYF
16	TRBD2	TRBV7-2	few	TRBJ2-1	TGTGCCAGCAGCTTAGGGTTGGGACTAGCGCCGGGGGAGCAGTTCTTC	CASSLGLGLAPGEQFF
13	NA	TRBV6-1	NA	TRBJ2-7	TGTGCCAGCACCTTCCTGGGGGGAGTCGAGCAGTACTTC	CASTFLGGVEQYF
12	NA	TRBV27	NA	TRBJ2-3	TGTGCCAGCCGACCCGGCACAGATACGCAGTATTTT	CASRPGTDTQYF
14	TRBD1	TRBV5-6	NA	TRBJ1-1	TGTGCCAGCAGCCTGGGACAGAGGAACACTGAAGCTTTCTTT	CASSLGQRNTEAFF
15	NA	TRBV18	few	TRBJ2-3	TGTGCCAGCTCACCGAGAGCGGCCCTCACAGATACGCAGTATTTT	CASSPRAALTDTQYF
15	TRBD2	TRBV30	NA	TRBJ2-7	TGTGCCTGGAGTGGCGGACTAGCGGGAGTGGGAGAGCAGTACTTC	CAWSGGLAGVGEQYF
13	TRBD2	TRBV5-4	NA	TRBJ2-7	TGTGCCAGCAGCTCGGGGGGAGCAAGAGAGCAGTACTTC	CASSSGGAREQYF
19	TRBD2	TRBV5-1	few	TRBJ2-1	TGCGCCAGCAGCTTGGGGTTAGCGGGAGGCGATCCCCCTTTGGATGAGCAGTTCTTC	CASSLGLAGGDPPLDEQFF
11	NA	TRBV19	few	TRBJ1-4	TGTGCCAGTAGTGCTTACCGGACGCTCATTTTT	CASSAYRTLIF
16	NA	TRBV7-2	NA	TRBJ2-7	TGTGCCAGCAGCCCAGGATCGAGGGGTGGGAAATACGAGCAGTACTTC	CASSPGSRGGKYEQYF
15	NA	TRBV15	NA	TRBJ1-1	TGTGCCACCAGCATGGACACAACCCTGAACACTGAAGCTTTCTTT	CATSMDTTLNTEAFF
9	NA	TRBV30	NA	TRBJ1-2	TGTGCCTGGGGTTATGGCTACACCTTC	CAWGYGYTF
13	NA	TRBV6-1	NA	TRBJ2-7	TGTGCCAGCAGGACCGGACAGAACTACGAGCAGTACTTC	CASRTGQNYEQYF
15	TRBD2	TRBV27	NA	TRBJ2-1	TGTGCCAGCAGTTTAAGGTTAGCGGGAGCACATGAGCAGTTCTTC	CASSLRLAGAHEQFF
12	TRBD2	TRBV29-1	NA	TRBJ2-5	TGCAGCGTTAACTTCCTAGCGGGGACCCAGTACTTC	CSVNFLAGTQYF
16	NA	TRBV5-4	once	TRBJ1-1	TGTGCCAGCAGCTCCGGAAGGGAGACGGGAAACACTGAAGCTTTCTTT	CASSSGRETGNTEAFF
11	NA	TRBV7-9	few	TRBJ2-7	TGTGCCAGCAGCCCATCTTACGAGCAGTACTTC	CASSPSYEQYF
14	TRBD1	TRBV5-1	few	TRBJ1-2	TGCGCCAGCAGCTTGGAGATTCAGGGGGCTGGCTACACCTTC	CASSLEIQGAGYTF
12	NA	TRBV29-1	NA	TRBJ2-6	TGCAGCGTTATTTCTGGGGCCAACGTCCTGACTTTC	CSVISGANVLTF
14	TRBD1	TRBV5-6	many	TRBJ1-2	TGTGCCAGCAGCCTAAGCTCCGGGACAGATGGCTACACCTTC	CASSLSSGTDGYTF
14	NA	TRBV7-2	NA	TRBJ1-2	TGTGCCAGCAGCTTAGAGACGGCAAACTATGGCTACACCTTC	CASSLETANYGYTF
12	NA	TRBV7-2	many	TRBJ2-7	TGTGCCAGCAGCTTACAGGGAGTCGAGCAGTACTTC	CASSLQGVEQYF
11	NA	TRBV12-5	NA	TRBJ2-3	TGTGCTACTTCGATAACAGATACGCAGTATTTT	CATSITDTQYF
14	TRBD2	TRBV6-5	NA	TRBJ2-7	TGTGCCAGCAGGCTGACTAGCGGAACCTACGAGCAGTACTTC	CASRLTSGTYEQYF
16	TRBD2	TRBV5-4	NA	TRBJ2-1	TGTGCCAGCAGCCCCCCGGGACTAGCGGTGAACAATGAGCAGTTCTTC	CASSPPGLAVNNEQFF
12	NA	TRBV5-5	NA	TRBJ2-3	TGTGCCAGCAGCTTGTACGCAGATACGCAGTATTTT	CASSLYADTQYF
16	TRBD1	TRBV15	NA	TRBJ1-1	TGTGCCACCAGCACCGGGACAGGGAGCTTGAACACTGAAGCTTTCTTT	CATSTGTGSLNTEAFF
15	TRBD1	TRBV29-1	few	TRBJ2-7	TGCAGCGGTGGCCTCGGCGGACAGGGGACTGGCGAGCAGTACTTC	CSGGLGGQGTGEQYF
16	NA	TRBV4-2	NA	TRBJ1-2	TGTGCCAGCAGCCAAGATGTCCGGGGTGACCATTATGGCTACACCTTC	CASSQDVRGDHYGYTF
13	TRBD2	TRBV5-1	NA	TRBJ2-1	TGCGCCAGCACTTCCCTCCTAGCGGGGGAGCAGTTCTTC	CASTSLLAGEQFF
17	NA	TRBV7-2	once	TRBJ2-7	TGTGCCAGCAGCCGGACTCTCGGGGGAGCGTTGTCCTACGAGCAGTACTTC	CASSRTLGGALSYEQYF
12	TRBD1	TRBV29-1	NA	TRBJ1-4	TGCAGCGCTACGACAGGGGATGAAAAACTGTTTTTT	CSATTGDEKLFF
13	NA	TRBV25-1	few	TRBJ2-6	TGTGCCAGCAGTGAAGAGTGGGCCAACGTCCTGACTTTC	CASSEEWANVLTF
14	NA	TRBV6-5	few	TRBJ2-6	TGTGCCAGCAGACAGAGCTCTGGGGCCAACGTCCTGACTTTC	CASRQSSGANVLTF
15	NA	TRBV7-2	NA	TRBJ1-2	TGTGCCAGCAGCTTAGGACCTACAGGGAACAATGGCTACACCTTC	CASSLGPTGNNGYTF
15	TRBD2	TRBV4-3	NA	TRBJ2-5	TGCGCCAGCAGCCAAGACGGGGGGAGACAAGAGACCCAGTACTTC	CASSQDGGRQETQYF
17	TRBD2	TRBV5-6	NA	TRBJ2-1	TGTGCCAGCAGCTTGAGTAGCGGGGGACGCTCCTACAATGAGCAGTTCTTC	CASSLSSGGRSYNEQFF